This TCR beta chain was captured in a study of Ad26.COV2.S vaccination and SARS-CoV-2 variants. Looked up from germline, CDR1 is LNHDA and CDR2 is SQIVND (reference sequence). Trimming pared 4 bases from V and 3 bases from J, leaving 9 bases between. The CDR3 has 13 residues. Clones were sequenced by immunoSEQ multiplex PCR, and TCRdb holds only the in-frame ones, with some missing. This sample has about 280,000 clones, with approximately 89% found just once. Treatment noted: around 19 received Ad26.COV2.S at low or high dose, single or two shots; several received placebo; per-sample allocation not given. After the first vaccine or placebo injection, samples were drawn on day 63.

This chain links TRBV19 with TRBJ1-1, with a weak D call TRBD1 (5 bases). This sequence was found in a person between 18 and 59 years old who received the Ad26.COV2.S COVID-19 vaccine or a placebo. The sample here was peripheral blood, taken in a trial of Ad26.COV2.S vaccine versus placebo. The DNA of the CDR3 is TGTGCCAGTAGTACAGGGTGGGACACTGAAGCTTTCTTT. It encodes CASSTGWDTEAFF. Together with reference TRBV19 and TRBJ1-1, the CDR3 gives the full variable domain: DGGITQSPKYLFRKEGQNVTLSCEQNLNHDAMYWYRQDPGQGLRLIYYSQIVNDFQKGDIAEGYSVSREKKESFPLTVTSAQKNPTAFYLCASSTGWDTEAFFGQGTRLTVV.